The sequence of this T cell receptor beta chain was determined in a study of CD8+ T cells in alopecia areata. Study summary: Oral tofacitinib, 5 to 10 mg twice daily, was given in an open-label trial. The study's findings and limits: With tofacitinib ongoing, many expanded lesional clones persisted in both scalp and blood.

Details on this clone: What it binds is unknown.

V trimming: 4 bases; J trimming: 1 base; junction bases outside the gene matches: 6. The CDR3 runs to 15 residues. Germline-derived CDR1 and CDR2 are SNHLY and FYNNEI. cDNA serving as the sequencing template came from extracted, reverse transcribed RNA. Generated by immunoSEQ multiplex PCR, the TCRdb table keeps only in-frame clones and is missing some. The sample records roughly 100,000 clones, 85% to 90% being singletons. Described treatment: oral pan-JAK inhibitor, 5-10 mg twice daily. The chain employs TRBV2 and TRBJ2-5, with 7 bases that match TRBD2. The specimen comprised CD8+ T cells sorted from blood, sampled at approximately week 30, from a patient treated with tofacitinib. This sequence originates from a human donor with alopecia areata. In DNA, the CDR3 is TGTGCCAGCAGTGGACAGACTAGCTCCCAAGAGACCCAGTACTTC. Encoded protein: CASSGQTSSQETQYF.